This section outlines one T cell receptor beta chain sequence together with its context. Antigen unknown. Libraries were prepared by immunoSEQ multiplex PCR; TCRdb keeps only in-frame clonotypes and omits some of them. This sample yields 95,000 to 110,000 clones, of which around 90% are seen a single time; 5% to 8% belongs to the top ten. The data derive from a study of T cell responses to AZD1222 COVID-19 vaccine. CDR1 and CDR2 (germline): LNHDA, SQIVND (reference sequence). Trimming shortened V by 7 bases and J by 6 bases, and 15 bases separated the two germline ends. This CDR3 is built from 13 residues. Study-wide points: Repertoires were obtained only post-peak T cell response.

The sample here was peripheral blood, taken 28 days after the second AZD1222 dose. The rearrangement joins TRBV19 to TRBJ1-2; the D is unclear. This clonotype was obtained from an adult who received the AZD1222 COVID-19 vaccine. CDR3 region: CASMGSYAHGYTF. In nucleotides, the CDR3 is TGTGCCAGTATGGGGAGTTACGCCCATGGCTACACCTTC.